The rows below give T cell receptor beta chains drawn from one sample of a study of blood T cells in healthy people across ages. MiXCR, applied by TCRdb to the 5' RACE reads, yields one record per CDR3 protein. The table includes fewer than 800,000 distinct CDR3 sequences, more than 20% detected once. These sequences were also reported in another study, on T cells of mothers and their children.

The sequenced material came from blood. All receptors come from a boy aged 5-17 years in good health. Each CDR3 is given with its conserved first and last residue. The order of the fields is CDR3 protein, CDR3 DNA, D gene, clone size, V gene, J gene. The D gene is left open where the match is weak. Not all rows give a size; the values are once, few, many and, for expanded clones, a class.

CDR3: CSAIVLAKNIQYF; DNA: TGCAGTGCTATCGTTTTAGCCAAAAACATTCAGTACTTC; D: -; size: -; V: TRBV20-1; J: TRBJ2-4
CDR3: CASSSGASGGSRPDAQYF; DNA: TGTGCCAGCTCATCGGGCGCTAGCGGCGGGTCAAGACCAGATGCGCAGTATTTT; D: TRBD2; size: -; V: TRBV12-3/TRBV12-4; J: TRBJ2-3
CDR3: CASSRGAPNEQFF; DNA: TGTGCCAGCTCAAGGGGGGCCCCCAATGAGCAGTTCTTC; D: -; size: few; V: TRBV12-3/TRBV12-4; J: TRBJ2-1
CDR3: CSVPGDGTEAFF; DNA: TGCAGCGTTCCAGGAGACGGCACTGAAGCTTTCTTT; D: -; size: few; V: TRBV29-1; J: TRBJ1-1
CDR3: CASSPQAGSGQPQHF; DNA: TGTGCCAGCAGCCCCCAGGCAGGGTCGGGACAGCCCCAGCATTTT; D: -; size: -; V: TRBV2; J: TRBJ1-5
CDR3: CSVPTSPQETQYF; DNA: TGCAGTGTCCCGACTAGCCCCCAAGAGACCCAGTACTTC; D: TRBD2; size: few; V: TRBV20-1; J: TRBJ2-5
CDR3: CASSSVWDSGNTIYF; DNA: TGCGCCAGCAGCTCCGTCTGGGATTCTGGAAACACCATATATTTT; D: -; size: few; V: TRBV4-1; J: TRBJ1-3
CDR3: CAGSLVAGSTDTQYF; DNA: TGTGCCGGCAGCTTAGTTGCGGGGAGCACAGATACGCAGTATTTT; D: -; size: -; V: TRBV7-2; J: TRBJ2-3
CDR3: CASSDRDREFYEQYF; DNA: TGTGCCAGTAGCGACAGGGACAGGGAGTTTTACGAGCAGTACTTC; D: TRBD1; size: few; V: TRBV19; J: TRBJ2-7
CDR3: CASSPSSGTGFTEAFF; DNA: TGTGCCAGCTCACCATCATCAGGGACGGGATTCACTGAAGCTTTCTTT; D: -; size: -; V: TRBV18; J: TRBJ1-1
CDR3: CASSVLPIAGDGGNEQFF; DNA: TGTGCCAGCAGCGTACTACCTATAGCGGGAGATGGTGGGAATGAGCAGTTCTTC; D: TRBD2; size: few; V: TRBV9; J: TRBJ2-1
CDR3: CASSLAWGGSNTQYF; DNA: TGTGCCAGCAGCTTAGCTTGGGGGGGATCAAACACTCAGTACTTC; D: TRBD2; size: few; V: TRBV7-2; J: TRBJ2-4
CDR3: CASSLSGHWADTQYF; DNA: TGCGCCAGCAGCTTGTCGGGCCACTGGGCTGATACGCAGTATTTT; D: -; size: -; V: TRBV5-1; J: TRBJ2-3
CDR3: CASSVERLAGVNEQYF; DNA: TGTGCCAGCAGCGTAGAGAGGTTAGCGGGAGTCAACGAGCAGTACTTC; D: TRBD2; size: few; V: TRBV9; J: TRBJ2-7
CDR3: CASKGWTSGDQETQYF; DNA: TGTGCCAGCAAAGGATGGACTAGCGGGGACCAAGAGACCCAGTACTTC; D: TRBD2; size: -; V: TRBV6-2/TRBV6-3; J: TRBJ2-5
CDR3: CSVERAGDYQETQYF; DNA: TGCAGCGTTGAACGGGCAGGGGACTACCAAGAGACCCAGTACTTC; D: -; size: -; V: TRBV29-1; J: TRBJ2-5
CDR3: CAISELGPDGGNEQFF; DNA: TGTGCCATCAGTGAGTTAGGGCCTGACGGGGGCAATGAGCAGTTCTTC; D: -; size: few; V: TRBV10-3; J: TRBJ2-1
CDR3: CSAPLAGGGDTQYF; DNA: TGCAGCGCTCCACTAGCGGGAGGGGGAGATACGCAGTATTTT; D: TRBD2; size: -; V: TRBV29-1; J: TRBJ2-3
CDR3: CASSQMGEGSETQYF; DNA: TGCGCCAGCAGCCAAATGGGGGAAGGTAGTGAGACCCAGTACTTC; D: -; size: -; V: TRBV4-1; J: TRBJ2-5
CDR3: CASSDGGLISFEAFF; DNA: TGTGCCAGCAGTGACGGGGGCCTCATTTCGTTTGAAGCTTTCTTT; D: -; size: -; V: TRBV2; J: TRBJ1-1
CDR3: CATRRQGEETQYF; DNA: TGTGCCACCCGAAGACAGGGTGAAGAGACCCAGTACTTC; D: TRBD1; size: many; V: TRBV10-3; J: TRBJ2-5
CDR3: CASSVRAIHNEQFF; DNA: TGTGCCAGCAGTGTCAGGGCGATCCACAATGAGCAGTTCTTC; D: -; size: -; V: TRBV25-1; J: TRBJ2-1
CDR3: CSAREIGGGSNQPQHF; DNA: TGCAGTGCTAGGGAAATAGGTGGGGGCAGCAATCAGCCCCAGCATTTT; D: -; size: few; V: TRBV20-1; J: TRBJ1-5
CDR3: CSARRGTYEQYF; DNA: TGCAGTGCCAGGAGGGGGACCTACGAGCAGTACTTC; D: -; size: -; V: TRBV20-1; J: TRBJ2-7
CDR3: CASSIQMSGGNTIYF; DNA: TGTGCCAGCAGCATACAGATGTCAGGAGGAAACACCATATATTTT; D: -; size: few; V: TRBV11-3; J: TRBJ1-3
CDR3: CASGDRVGEQYF; DNA: TGTGCCAGCGGCGACAGGGTAGGAGAGCAGTACTTC; D: TRBD1; size: -; V: TRBV6-6; J: TRBJ2-7
CDR3: CSVEGPGIEQFF; DNA: TGCAGCGTTGAAGGGCCAGGGATTGAGCAGTTCTTC; D: -; size: few; V: TRBV29-1; J: TRBJ2-1
CDR3: CARGRGLRSNQPQHF; DNA: TGTGCCAGGGGCAGGGGGCTGAGGAGCAATCAGCCCCAGCATTTT; D: TRBD1; size: -; V: TRBV2; J: TRBJ1-5
CDR3: CAISSGLAGNNEQFF; DNA: TGTGCCATCAGCTCGGGACTAGCAGGAAACAATGAGCAGTTCTTC; D: TRBD2; size: -; V: TRBV10-3; J: TRBJ2-1
CDR3: CARGAGYQETQYF; DNA: TGCGCCAGAGGGGCCGGGTACCAAGAGACCCAGTACTTC; D: -; size: -; V: TRBV5-1; J: TRBJ2-5
CDR3: CASRSTGDGETQYF; DNA: TGCGCCAGCAGATCCACAGGGGATGGAGAGACCCAGTACTTC; D: TRBD1; size: -; V: TRBV5-1; J: TRBJ2-5
CDR3: CASRQGTGYGYTF; DNA: TGTGCCAGCAGGCAAGGGACGGGCTATGGCTACACCTTC; D: -; size: -; V: TRBV6-2/TRBV6-3; J: TRBJ1-2
CDR3: CAIGESYRGNPLHF; DNA: TGTGCCATCGGTGAGTCATACAGGGGGAACCCCCTCCACTTT; D: TRBD1; size: -; V: TRBV10-3; J: TRBJ1-6
CDR3: CATSRDRDLLNTEAFF; DNA: TGTGCCACCAGCAGAGATAGAGACTTGCTGAACACTGAAGCTTTCTTT; D: -; size: -; V: TRBV15; J: TRBJ1-1
CDR3: CASSPWTSGRHETQYF; DNA: TGCGCCAGCAGCCCCTGGACTAGCGGGAGGCACGAGACCCAGTACTTC; D: TRBD2; size: few; V: TRBV5-1; J: TRBJ2-5
CDR3: CASRGLVTGVKLFF; DNA: TGTGCCAGCAGGGGACTGGTAACGGGGGTAAAACTGTTTTTT; D: -; size: -; V: TRBV28; J: TRBJ1-4
CDR3: CASSLSGWGAYNQPQHF; DNA: TGTGCCAGCAGTTTATCTGGATGGGGTGCGTACAATCAGCCCCAGCATTTT; D: -; size: -; V: TRBV12-3/TRBV12-4; J: TRBJ1-5
CDR3: CASSRGLDNEQFF; DNA: TGTGCCAGCAGCCGCGGTTTAGACAATGAGCAGTTCTTC; D: -; size: -; V: TRBV7-3; J: TRBJ2-1
CDR3: CSVYRWGITDTQYF; DNA: TGCAGCGTTTACCGATGGGGGATCACAGATACGCAGTATTTT; D: -; size: -; V: TRBV29-1; J: TRBJ2-3
CDR3: CASSYAEQETQYF; DNA: TGTGCCAGCAGTTACGCGGAACAAGAGACCCAGTACTTC; D: -; size: -; V: TRBV6-6; J: TRBJ2-5
CDR3: CSASRGLADYEQYF; DNA: TGCAGTGCTAGCCGGGGACTAGCGGACTACGAGCAGTACTTC; D: TRBD2; size: -; V: TRBV20-1; J: TRBJ2-7
CDR3: CASSQDVRLAVNIQYF; DNA: TGCGCCAGCAGCCAAGACGTCCGACTAGCGGTGAACATTCAGTACTTC; D: TRBD2; size: -; V: TRBV4-3; J: TRBJ2-4
CDR3: CSASPVEGDTEAFF; DNA: TGCAGTGCTAGTCCCGTGGAGGGGGATACTGAAGCTTTCTTT; D: -; size: few; V: TRBV20-1; J: TRBJ1-1
CDR3: CASSYFGGGESYGYTF; DNA: TGTGCCAGCAGTTACTTCGGTGGTGGCGAGTCCTATGGCTACACCTTC; D: -; size: -; V: TRBV6-5; J: TRBJ1-2
CDR3: CSAGFYNEQFF; DNA: TGCAGCGCTGGTTTTTACAATGAGCAGTTCTTC; D: -; size: -; V: TRBV29-1; J: TRBJ2-1
CDR3: CASSFSSSRYEQYF; DNA: TGTGCCAGCAGTTTTTCCAGCTCGAGGTACGAGCAGTACTTC; D: -; size: -; V: TRBV12-3/TRBV12-4; J: TRBJ2-7
CDR3: CASSLGKPGSADTQYF; DNA: TGTGCCAGCAGCTTAGGGAAGCCAGGGAGTGCAGATACGCAGTATTTT; D: -; size: few; V: TRBV7-8; J: TRBJ2-3
CDR3: CSARDPGAFYNEQFF; DNA: TGCAGTGCTAGAGATCCGGGGGCCTTTTACAATGAGCAGTTCTTC; D: -; size: -; V: TRBV20-1; J: TRBJ2-1
CDR3: CASRSLAVGTQYF; DNA: TGTGCCAGCAGGTCACTAGCGGTGGGGACCCAGTACTTC; D: TRBD2; size: -; V: TRBV11-2; J: TRBJ2-5
CDR3: CASSQMGGARETQYF; DNA: TGTGCCAGCAGCCAAATGGGGGGGGCCCGTGAGACCCAGTACTTC; D: -; size: -; V: TRBV7-9; J: TRBJ2-5
CDR3: CASSQEYTAREQFF; DNA: TGTGCCAGCAGCCAAGAGTATACAGCGAGGGAGCAGTTCTTC; D: -; size: -; V: TRBV3-1; J: TRBJ2-1
CDR3: CASSRTSGEYNEQFF; DNA: TGTGCCAGCAGCCGAACTAGCGGGGAATACAATGAGCAGTTCTTC; D: TRBD2; size: few; V: TRBV7-6; J: TRBJ2-1
CDR3: CSARGSNRGEQYF; DNA: TGCAGTGCTAGAGGGTCAAACAGGGGCGAGCAGTACTTC; D: TRBD1; size: few; V: TRBV20-1; J: TRBJ2-7
CDR3: CASSYSTEGPYGYTF; DNA: TGTGCCAGCAGTTACTCCACCGAGGGACCCTATGGCTACACCTTC; D: -; size: -; V: TRBV6-2/TRBV6-3; J: TRBJ1-2
CDR3: CASSVEPGLTPGDTEAFF; DNA: TGTGCCAGCAGCGTAGAACCAGGGTTGACACCGGGTGACACTGAAGCTTTCTTT; D: -; size: -; V: TRBV9; J: TRBJ1-1